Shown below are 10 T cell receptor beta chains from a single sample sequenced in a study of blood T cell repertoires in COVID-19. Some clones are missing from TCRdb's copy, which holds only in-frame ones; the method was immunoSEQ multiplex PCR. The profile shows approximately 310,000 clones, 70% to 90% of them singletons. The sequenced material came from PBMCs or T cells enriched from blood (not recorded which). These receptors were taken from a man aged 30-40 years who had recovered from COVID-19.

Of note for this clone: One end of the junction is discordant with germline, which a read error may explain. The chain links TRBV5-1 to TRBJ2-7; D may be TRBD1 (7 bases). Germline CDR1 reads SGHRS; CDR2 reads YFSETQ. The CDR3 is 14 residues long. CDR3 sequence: CASSPLASRGDAHF. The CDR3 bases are TGCGCCAGCAGCCCCCTTGCATCCAGGGGGGATGCCCACTTC.

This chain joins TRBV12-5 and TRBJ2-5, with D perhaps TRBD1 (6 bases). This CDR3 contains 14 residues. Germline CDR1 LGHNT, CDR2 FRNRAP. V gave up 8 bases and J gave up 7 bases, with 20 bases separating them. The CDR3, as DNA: TGTGCTAGTTCGGGGTCGGACAGTTCGAGGACCCAGTACTTC. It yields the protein CASSGSDSSRTQYF.

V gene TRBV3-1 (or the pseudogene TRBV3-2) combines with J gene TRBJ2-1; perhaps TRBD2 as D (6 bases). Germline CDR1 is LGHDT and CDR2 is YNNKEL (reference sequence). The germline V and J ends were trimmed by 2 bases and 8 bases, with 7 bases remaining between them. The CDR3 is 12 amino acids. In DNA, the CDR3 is TGTGCCAGCAGCCAATGGGGGGATGAGCAGTTCTTC. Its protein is CASSQWGDEQFF.

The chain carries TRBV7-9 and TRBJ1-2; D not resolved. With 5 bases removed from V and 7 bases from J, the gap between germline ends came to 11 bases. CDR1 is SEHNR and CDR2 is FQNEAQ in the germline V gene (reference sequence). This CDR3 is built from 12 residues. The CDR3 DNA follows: TGTGCCAGCAGCCCAGCGGAGGCTGGCTACACCTTC. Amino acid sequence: CASSPAEAGYTF.

This CDR3 is CATSRGDRESEGYTF. The CDR3 DNA reads TGTGCCACCAGCAGAGGGGACAGGGAGTCTGAGGGCTACACCTTC. This chain uses TRBV15 with TRBJ1-2; 9 positions match TRBD1. The ends lost 1 base at V and 8 bases at J; junction bases unmatched: 8. CDR1 is LNHNV, CDR2 YYDKDF, per germline (reference sequence). CDR3 length: 15 residues.

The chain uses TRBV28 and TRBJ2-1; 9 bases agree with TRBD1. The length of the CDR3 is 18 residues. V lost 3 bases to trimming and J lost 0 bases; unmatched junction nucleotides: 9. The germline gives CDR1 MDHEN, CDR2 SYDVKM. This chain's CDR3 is CASSFFHRGRNSYNEQFF. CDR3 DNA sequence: TGTGCCAGCAGTTTTTTCCACAGGGGGCGGAACTCCTACAATGAGCAGTTCTTC.

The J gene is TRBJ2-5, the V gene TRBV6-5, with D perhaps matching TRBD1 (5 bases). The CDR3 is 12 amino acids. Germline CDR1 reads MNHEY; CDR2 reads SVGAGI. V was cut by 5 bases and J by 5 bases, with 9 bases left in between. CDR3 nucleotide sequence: TGTGCCAGCAGTCCTAACAGGGAGACCCAGTACTTC. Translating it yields CASSPNRETQYF.

CDR3 DNA: TGTGCCATCAGTGAGACAGGGGCCGTGAGGCCCCAGCATTTT. Protein: CAISETGAVRPQHF. The gene calls are TRBV10-3 and TRBJ1-5; TRBD1 aligns across 7 bases. V was clipped by 2 bases and J by 9 bases; unmatched bases: 7. This CDR3 is 14 amino acids long. The germline V gene has CDR1 ENHRY and CDR2 SYGVKD.

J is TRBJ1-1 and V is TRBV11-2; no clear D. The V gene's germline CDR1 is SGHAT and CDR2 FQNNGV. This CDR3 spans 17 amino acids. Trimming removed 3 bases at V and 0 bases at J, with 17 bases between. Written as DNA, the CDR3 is TGTGCCAGCAGCTTTGGACTGCCGACTATCATGAACACTGAAGCTTTCTTT. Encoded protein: CASSFGLPTIMNTEAFF.

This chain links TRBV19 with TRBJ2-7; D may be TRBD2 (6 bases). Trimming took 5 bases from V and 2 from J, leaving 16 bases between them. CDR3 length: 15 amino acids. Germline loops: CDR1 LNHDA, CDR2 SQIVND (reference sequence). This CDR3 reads CASSAGRMDTYEQYF. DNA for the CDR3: TGTGCCAGTAGTGCGGGACGGATGGATACCTACGAGCAGTACTTC.